This entry lists 8 T cell receptor beta chains sequenced from one sample in a study of T cell responses to AZD1222 COVID-19 vaccine. Data came from immunoSEQ multiplex PCR; TCRdb stores just in-frame clones and leaves some out. The sample has around 100,000 clones, roughly 87% seen once; the top ten hold 15% to 20%. The sample consisted of peripheral blood, taken on day 0 of AZD1222 vaccination. All receptors derive from an adult in good health.

This chain joins TRBV28 and TRBJ1-5; TRBD1 aligns across 7 bases. Unmatched junction bases numbered 2, after V lost 3 bases and J lost 6 bases. Germline CDR1 is MDHEN and CDR2 is SYDVKM. The CDR3 has 13 amino acids. CDR3 sequence: CASSLAGGQPQHF. In DNA form, the CDR3 reads TGTGCCAGCAGTTTGGCAGGGGGTCAGCCCCAGCATTTT.

The chain links TRBV3-1 (or the pseudogene TRBV3-2) to TRBJ2-5, with TRBD2 matching over 11 bases. The CDR3 length is 18 residues. With 0 bases clipped from V and 4 bases from J, the junction kept 10 bases outside the gene matches. CDR1 and CDR2 (germline): LGHDT, YNNKEL (reference sequence). As DNA, the CDR3 is TGTGCCAGCAGCCAAGATGTTCTAGCGGGAGGTCTGGGAGAGACCCAGTACTTC. This sequence encodes CASSQDVLAGGLGETQYF.

V is TRBV5-4 and J is TRBJ2-3, with TRBD2 identical over 13 bases. Trimming removed 4 bases from V and 5 bases from J; junction bases left unmatched: 7. The CDR3 is 16 amino acids. CDR1 is SGHNT and CDR2 is YYREEE in the germline V gene (reference sequence). The CDR3: CASSQAGTSGKDTQYF. The CDR3 DNA is TGTGCCAGCAGCCAGGCCGGGACTAGCGGGAAAGATACGCAGTATTTT.

The CDR3 here is CSASFGSGGVEAFF. The CDR3 DNA is TGCAGTGCTAGTTTCGGGAGTGGCGGTGTGGAAGCTTTCTTT. This chain joins TRBV20-1 and TRBJ1-1, with D uncertain. Germline-derived CDR1 and CDR2 are DFQATT and SNEGSKA (reference sequence). The V end lost 3 bases, the J end lost 8 bases, and 19 bases lay between the germline ends. The CDR3 length is 14 residues.

The chain is built from TRBV27 and TRBJ1-4; tentatively, D is TRBD1 (5 bases). The CDR3 length is 14 residues. V shed 6 bases and J shed 8 bases, with 16 bases lying between them. The germline CDR1 and CDR2 sequences are MNHEY and SMNVEV (reference sequence). The CDR3 region is CASRGVEGWEKLFF. The CDR3, as DNA: TGTGCCAGCAGGGGGGTAGAAGGTTGGGAAAAACTGTTTTTT.

This clone came up once. This chain links TRBV10-3 with TRBJ2-1, with D possibly TRBD2 on 6 matching bases. The germline gives CDR1 ENHRY, CDR2 SYGVKD. The germline V and J ends were trimmed by 3 bases and 2 bases, with 14 bases remaining between them. This CDR3 region has 16 residues. For the CDR3, the DNA is TGTGCCATCAGTGAAGGAGGGGATACTGCCTACAATGAGCAGTTCTTC. As protein: CAISEGGDTAYNEQFF.

This chain connects TRBV30 to TRBJ2-7, with TRBD1 as a possible D gene (5 bases). V shed 5 bases and J shed 2 bases, with 13 bases lying between them. The CDR3 consists of 13 residues. Germline V gives CDR1 GTSNPN, CDR2 SVGIG (reference sequence). This CDR3 reads CAWCKGLPYEQYF. In nucleotides, the CDR3 is TGTGCCTGGTGTAAGGGGCTACCCTACGAGCAGTACTTC.

The chain links TRBV7-8 to TRBJ2-6, with no clear D. CDR3 size: 14 residues. Germline V gives CDR1 SGHVS, CDR2 FQNEAQ. V was pared by 5 bases and J by 2 bases, with 7 bases between. CDR3 sequence: CASSPITGANVLTF. As DNA, the CDR3 is TGTGCCAGCAGCCCAATAACTGGGGCCAACGTCCTGACTTTC.